This T cell receptor beta chain was identified during a study of blood T cell repertoires in COVID-19. Turning to the study itself: COVID-19 samples collected from the United States, Italy and Spain covered acute and convalescent phases. PBMCs, B-cell-depleted T cells, or T cells provided the cDNA or gDNA that made up the material.

The authors' processing: Researchers report that nucleated cell counts were estimated from reference gene primer amplification. The data were produced by immunoSEQ multiplex PCR, yet TCRdb's version contains in-frame clones alone and is incomplete. D and trimming were read from the DNA, whereas the V and J calls and clone size are those reported in that table. The repertoire holds 250,000 to 300,000 clones, with around 81% as singletons. This CDR3 spans 15 amino acids. V dropped 4 bases and J dropped 8; count of bases not matched to a gene: 7. Germline V CDR1 and CDR2: KGHSH, LQKENI. This chain links TRBV18 with TRBJ1-4, with 10 positions matching TRBD1. The TCR comes from a woman in her sixties or seventies with active or convalescent COVID-19. Source material: peripheral blood. The CDR3 here is CASSQTGQGKEKLFF. The CDR3 DNA sequence: TGTGCCAGCTCACAGACGGGACAGGGGAAAGAAAAACTGTTTTTT.